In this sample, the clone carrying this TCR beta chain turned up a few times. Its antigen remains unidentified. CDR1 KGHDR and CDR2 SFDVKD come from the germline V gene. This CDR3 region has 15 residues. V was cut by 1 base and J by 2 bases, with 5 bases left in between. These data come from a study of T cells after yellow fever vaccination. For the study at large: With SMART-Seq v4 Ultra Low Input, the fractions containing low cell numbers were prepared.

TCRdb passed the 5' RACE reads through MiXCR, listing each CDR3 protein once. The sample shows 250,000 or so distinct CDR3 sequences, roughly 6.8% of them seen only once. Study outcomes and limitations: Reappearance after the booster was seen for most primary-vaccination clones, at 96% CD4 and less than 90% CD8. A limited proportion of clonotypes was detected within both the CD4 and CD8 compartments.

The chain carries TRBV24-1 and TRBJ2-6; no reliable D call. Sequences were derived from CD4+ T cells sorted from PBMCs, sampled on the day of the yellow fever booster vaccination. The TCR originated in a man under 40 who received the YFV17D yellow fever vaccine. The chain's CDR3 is CATSDLGAGANVLTF. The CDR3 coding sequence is TGTGCCACCAGTGATTTAGGAGCTGGGGCCAACGTCCTGACTTTC.